Below, one T cell receptor beta chain is given with its context. This sample is part of a study of shared clonotypes between healthy human individuals. This CDR3 is 15 amino acids long. V shed 4 bases and J 2 bases; nucleotides not matched to a gene: 2. Germline V gene lookup returns CDR1 ENHRY and CDR2 SYGVKD. The run depth of the assay was deep. Several immunoSEQ plates received, in even portions, the genomic DNA of each subset. An approximately 200 ng quantity of DNA, 30,000 to 35,000 T cell genomes, went into the sorted-subset replicate PCRs. Generated by immunoSEQ multiplex PCR, the TCRdb table keeps only in-frame clones and is missing some. The sample consists of fewer than 1.8 million clones, just under 99% of them appearing once. CD4+ cells yielded CD45RA+ naive and CD45RA-negative memory subsets.

The J gene is TRBJ2-3, the V gene TRBV10-3, with 11 bases aligning to TRBD2. This TCR derives from a man under 40 in good health. Sequencing was carried out using naive CD4+ T cells sorted from blood. Indicated subset: CD45RA+ positively selected. The CDR3 region has the DNA TGTGCCATCAGTGGACTAGCGGGATCCACAGATACGCAGTATTTT. Translating gives CAISGLAGSTDTQYF.